Listed here is a single T cell receptor beta chain. Antigen unknown. The data were taken from a study of regulatory T cells in long-lasting Graves disease. Turning to the study itself: To qualify as persistent, Graves' disease required over 5 years of antithyroid drugs with positive TSH receptor antibodies. Overall study findings and caveats: The study found lower TCR diversity in persistent Graves' patients than in newly diagnosed ones. Persistent disease favored TRBV28, TRBJ1-2 and TRBJ2-5.

Researchers made TCR beta libraries by using iRepertoire HTBI primers and running Arm-PCR on CDR3 regions. Each CDR3 protein is one row after TCRdb ran MiXCR on the multiplex PCR reads. The sample lists 650,000 to 700,000 distinct CDR3 sequences, around 32% occurring once. Time point denoted: persistent/refractory GD, antithyroid drugs over 5 years with positive TRAb. The TCR library was made from RNA extracted from PBMCs. Diagnosing Graves' disease relied on the American Thyroid Association guidelines. The CDR3 loop spans 10 amino acids. Per germline, CDR1 MDHEN and CDR2 SYDVKM. V was shortened by 10 bases and J by 11 bases, with 15 bases between the two germline ends.

The clonotype originates from a female donor with Graves disease. The V call is TRBV28, the J call TRBJ2-7; tentative D call: TRBD2 (6 bases). The specimen was peripheral blood mononuclear cells (PBMCs), collected when the disease was refractory, from a patient treated with antithyroid drugs. CDR3 region: CAKQRVGEYF. For the CDR3, the DNA is TGTGCCAAGCAGCGGGTGGGGGAGTACTTC.